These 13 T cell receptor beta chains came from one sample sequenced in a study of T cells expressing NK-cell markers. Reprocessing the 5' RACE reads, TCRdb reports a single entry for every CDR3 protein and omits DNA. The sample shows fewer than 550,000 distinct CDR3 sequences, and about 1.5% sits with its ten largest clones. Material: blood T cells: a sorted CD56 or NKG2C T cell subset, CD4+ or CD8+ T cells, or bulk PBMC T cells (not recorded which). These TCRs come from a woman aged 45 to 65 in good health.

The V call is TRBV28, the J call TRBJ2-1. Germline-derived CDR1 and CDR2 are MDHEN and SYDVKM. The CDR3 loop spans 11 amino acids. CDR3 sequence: CASSTTGEQFF.

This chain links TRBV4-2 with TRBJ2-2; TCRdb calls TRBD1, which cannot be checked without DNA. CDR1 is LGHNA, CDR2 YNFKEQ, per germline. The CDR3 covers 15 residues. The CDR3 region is CASSQESQGGVELFF.

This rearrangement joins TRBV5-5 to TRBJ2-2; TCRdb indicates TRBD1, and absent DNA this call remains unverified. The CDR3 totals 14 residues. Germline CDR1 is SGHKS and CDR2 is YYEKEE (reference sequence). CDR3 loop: CASQDRVGTGELFF.

This CDR3 reads CASSLIGEAKNIQYF. V and J are TRBV5-1 and TRBJ2-4; TCRdb lists TRBD1, though no DNA is available to test this call. The CDR3 is 15 residues long. Looked up from germline, CDR1 is SGHRS and CDR2 is YFSETQ.

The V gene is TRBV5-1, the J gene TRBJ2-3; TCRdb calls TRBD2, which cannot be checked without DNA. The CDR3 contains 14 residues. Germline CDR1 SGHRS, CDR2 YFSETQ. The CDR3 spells CASSLFLGSDTQYF. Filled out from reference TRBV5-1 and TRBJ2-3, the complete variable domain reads KAGVTQTPRYLIKTRGQQVTLSCSPISGHRSVSWYQQTPGQGLQFLFEYFSETQRNKGNFPGRFSGRQFSNSRSEMNVSTLELGDSALYLCASSLFLGSDTQYFGPGTRLTVL.

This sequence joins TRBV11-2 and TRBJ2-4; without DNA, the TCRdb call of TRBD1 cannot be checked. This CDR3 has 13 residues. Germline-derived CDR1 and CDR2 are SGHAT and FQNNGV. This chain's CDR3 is CASRRSGNGIQYF.

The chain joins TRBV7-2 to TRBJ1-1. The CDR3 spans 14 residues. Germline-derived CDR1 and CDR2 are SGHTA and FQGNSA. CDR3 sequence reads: CASSLVRQNTEAFF. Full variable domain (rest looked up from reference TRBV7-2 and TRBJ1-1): GAGVSQSPSNKVTEKGKDVELRCDPISGHTALYWYRQSLGQGLEFLIYFQGNSAPDKSGLPSDRFSAERTGGSVSTLTIQRTQQEDSAVYLCASSLVRQNTEAFFGQGTRLTVV.

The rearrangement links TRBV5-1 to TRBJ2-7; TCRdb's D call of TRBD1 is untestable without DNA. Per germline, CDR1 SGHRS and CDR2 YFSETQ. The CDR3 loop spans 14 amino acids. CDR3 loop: CASSSSGQIYEQYF.

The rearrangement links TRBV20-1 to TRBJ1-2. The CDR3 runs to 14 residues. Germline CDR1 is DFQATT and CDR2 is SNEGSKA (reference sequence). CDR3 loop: CSARAMGRDYGYTF.

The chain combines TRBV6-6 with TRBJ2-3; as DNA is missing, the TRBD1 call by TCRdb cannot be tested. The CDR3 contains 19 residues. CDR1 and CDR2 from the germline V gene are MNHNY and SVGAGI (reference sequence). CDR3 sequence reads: CASSYSAPWSGVITDTQYF.

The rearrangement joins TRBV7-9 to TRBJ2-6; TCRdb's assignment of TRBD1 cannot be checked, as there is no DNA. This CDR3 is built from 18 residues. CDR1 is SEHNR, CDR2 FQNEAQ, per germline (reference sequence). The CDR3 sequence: CASRNAGTGGSGANVLTF.

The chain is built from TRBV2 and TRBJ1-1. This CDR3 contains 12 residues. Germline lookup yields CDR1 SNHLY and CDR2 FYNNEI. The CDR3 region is CASSEGGGAAFF.

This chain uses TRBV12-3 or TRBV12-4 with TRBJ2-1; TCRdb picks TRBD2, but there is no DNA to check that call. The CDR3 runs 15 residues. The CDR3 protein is CASSSTPAGVNEQFF.